The next 16 T cell receptor beta chains were all read from a single sample in a study of human T cells and chemical hapten exposure. Whole blood that had not been fractionated was the source of extracted total RNA. A single record per CDR3 protein comes from TCRdb applying MiXCR to the 5' RACE reads. Here the sample spans about 140,000 distinct CDR3 sequences, roughly 4% being singletons. These receptor sequences come from a female donor in good health.

This clonotype showed up many times. This rearrangement joins TRBV27 to TRBJ2-7; the D gene is possibly TRBD2 (6 bases). There are 14 residues in the CDR3. V lost 2 bases and J lost 1, with 9 bases in between. The V gene's germline CDR1 is MNHEY and CDR2 SMNVEV (reference sequence). CDR3 nucleotides: TGTGCCAGCAGTTTAGGGGGGAGTTCCTACGAGCAGTACTTC. It is translated as CASSLGGSSYEQYF.

The chain joins TRBV7-9 to TRBJ1-2, with a possible D match to TRBD1 (6 bases). The CDR3 totals 16 residues. With 4 bases removed from V and 2 bases from J, the gap between germline ends came to 17 bases. The V gene's germline CDR1 is SEHNR and CDR2 FQNEAQ (reference sequence). The DNA of the CDR3 is TGTGCCAGCAGCTCTACGACAGGACTGATCAACTATGGCTACACCTTC. Encoded protein: CASSSTTGLINYGYTF.

This clonotype has ten or more counts. V gene TRBV29-1 combines with J gene TRBJ2-7; unclear D gene. V was cut by 4 bases and J by 2 bases, with 9 bases left in between. The CDR3 has 12 residues. The germline CDR1 and CDR2 sequences are SQVTM and ANQGSEA. CDR3 sequence reads: CSVAPETYEQYF. The CDR3, as DNA: TGCAGCGTTGCGCCCGAGACCTACGAGCAGTACTTC.

This clonotype was picked up many times. The chain carries TRBV7-9 and TRBJ1-4; D is uncertain. Trimming pared 5 bases from V and 0 bases from J, leaving 7 bases between. This CDR3 comprises 14 residues. The germline CDR1 and CDR2 sequences are SEHNR and FQNEAQ (reference sequence). The CDR3 region has the DNA TGTGCCAGCAGCAAAGGGACAACTAATGAAAAACTGTTTTTT. This sequence encodes CASSKGTTNEKLFF.

At least ten counts were recorded for this clonotype. The chain combines TRBV2 with TRBJ1-2, with D maybe TRBD1 (5 bases). The germline V gene has CDR1 SNHLY and CDR2 FYNNEI. Trimming removed 5 bases from V and 4 bases from J, with 8 bases in between. The CDR3 is 12 amino acids. The CDR3 nucleotides are TGTGCCAGCAGTCATGACAGCTATGGCTACACCTTC. As protein: CASSHDSYGYTF.

This clonotype was seen repeatedly, ten times or more. V gene TRBV29-1 combines with J gene TRBJ2-2, with D perhaps matching TRBD2 (7 bases). V was shortened by 7 bases and J by 8 bases, with 26 bases between the two germline ends. CDR1 is SQVTM and CDR2 is ANQGSEA in the germline V gene. This CDR3 has 16 amino acids. CDR3 in DNA: TGCAGCGCCTCCACTCGGGGCGGGGGCTCGTCGGGGGAGCTGTTTTTT. It codes for CSASTRGGGSSGELFF.

This clonotype was seen many times. The chain has TRBV7-2 and TRBJ1-4; D possibly corresponds to TRBD1 (6 bases). From germline, CDR1 is SGHTA and CDR2 FQGNSA. Trimming left V 1 base short and J 10 bases short, with 10 bases between. The CDR3 loop spans 13 amino acids. Written as DNA, the CDR3 is TGTGCCAGCAGCTTAGAGACAGGCTCAAAACTGTTTTTT. It translates to CASSLETGSKLFF. The entire variable domain, with the rest obtained from reference TRBV7-2 and TRBJ1-4, is as follows: GAGVSQSPSNKVTEKGKDVELRCDPISGHTALYWYRQSLGQGLEFLIYFQGNSAPDKSGLPSDRFSAERTGGSVSTLTIQRTQQEDSAVYLCASSLETGSKLFFGSGTQLSVL.

This clonotype was recorded many times. The rearrangement links TRBV20-1 to TRBJ1-3, with D possibly matching TRBD1 (5 bases). This CDR3 has 16 amino acids. Trimming cost V 6 bases and J 0 bases, with 18 bases left between them. Germline CDR1 DFQATT, CDR2 SNEGSKA (reference sequence). CDR3 DNA: TGCAGTGCGGGAAGGGGATCAGGGCTCTCTGGAAACACCATATATTTT. Its translation is CSAGRGSGLSGNTIYF.

This clonotype occurred many times. The CDR3 bases are TGCAGTGCTAGATATCCGGGACAGGGGGCGCTTGGCTACACCTTC. This translates into CSARYPGQGALGYTF. This chain links TRBV20-1 with TRBJ1-2, with 12 bases identical to TRBD1. The CDR3 consists of 15 residues. V lost 2 bases, J lost 7 bases, and 8 bases stayed unmatched. The V gene's germline CDR1 is DFQATT and CDR2 SNEGSKA (reference sequence).

This clonotype appeared many times. It may be a read error: a sequence one base away is much more abundant. The chain is built from TRBV6-1 and TRBJ2-7; D remains unclear. This CDR3 is 11 amino acids long. The V gene's germline CDR1 is MNHNS and CDR2 SASEGT. The CDR3 loop reads CASRSSDEQYF. The CDR3 DNA reads TGTGCCAGCAGGAGCTCCGACGAGCAGTACTTC.

In this sample, this clonotype turned up many times. The chain carries TRBV5-6 and TRBJ2-2; 12 positions match TRBD2. The CDR3 runs to 19 residues. The germline V gene encodes CDR1 SGHDT and CDR2 YYEEEE. Germline trimming cut 4 bases from V and 2 bases from J; bases unmatched to any gene: 12. CDR3 coding DNA: TGTGCCAGCAGCCGCAGGCTAGCGGGGGGGCCCTTAAACACCGGGGAGCTGTTTTTT. It is translated as CASSRRLAGGPLNTGELFF.

This clonotype has at least ten counts. J is TRBJ1-6 and V is TRBV28; D is uncertain. This CDR3 is built from 15 residues. CDR1 and CDR2 from the germline V gene are MDHEN and SYDVKM. V shed 6 bases and J shed 0 bases, with 9 bases lying between them. The CDR3 spells CASRGMSSYNSPLHF. The CDR3 DNA is TGTGCCAGCAGAGGGATGAGCTCCTATAATTCACCCCTCCACTTT.

This clonotype was counted many times. The chain has TRBV2 and TRBJ2-1; the match to TRBD1 covers 8 bases. Germline CDR1 reads SNHLY; CDR2 reads FYNNEI. The CDR3 is made up of 12 amino acids. The junction had 7 bases not matched to a gene; V was cut back by 9 bases and J by 9 bases. The CDR3 loop reads CASQGQGSEQFF. The CDR3 DNA reads as TGTGCCAGTCAAGGACAGGGCAGTGAGCAGTTCTTC.

In this sample, this clonotype turned up many times. CDR3 nucleotide sequence: TGCAGCGTGCGCGCAACTAATGAAAAACTGTTTTTT. Residues: CSVRATNEKLFF. The chain combines TRBV29-1 with TRBJ1-4; D is ambiguous. This CDR3 spans 12 amino acids. Germline CDR1 reads SQVTM; CDR2 reads ANQGSEA. Trimming shortened V by 6 bases and J by 0 bases, and 5 bases separated the two germline ends.

This clonotype was picked up many times. This chain joins TRBV5-4 and TRBJ2-7, with D uncertain. There are 13 residues in the CDR3. CDR1 SGHNT and CDR2 YYREEE come from the germline V gene (reference sequence). With 0 bases removed from V and 7 bases from J, the gap between germline ends came to 11 bases. CDR3 in amino acids: CASSLGRGREQYF. Here the CDR3 DNA reads TGTGCCAGCAGCTTGGGCCGTGGCCGTGAGCAGTACTTC.

This clonotype was seen repeatedly, ten times or more. A much larger clone differs from this one at a single base, so this may be a read error. The V gene is TRBV4-3, the J gene TRBJ1-1; perhaps TRBD1 as D (5 bases). V lost 0 bases and J lost 1, with 15 bases in between. This CDR3 comprises 17 residues. The V gene's germline CDR1 is LGHNA and CDR2 YSLEER. The chain's CDR3 is CASSQDPLRGRNTEAFF. CDR3 coding DNA: TGCGCCAGCAGCCAAGATCCCCTCCGGGGGAGGAACACTGAAGCTTTCTTT.